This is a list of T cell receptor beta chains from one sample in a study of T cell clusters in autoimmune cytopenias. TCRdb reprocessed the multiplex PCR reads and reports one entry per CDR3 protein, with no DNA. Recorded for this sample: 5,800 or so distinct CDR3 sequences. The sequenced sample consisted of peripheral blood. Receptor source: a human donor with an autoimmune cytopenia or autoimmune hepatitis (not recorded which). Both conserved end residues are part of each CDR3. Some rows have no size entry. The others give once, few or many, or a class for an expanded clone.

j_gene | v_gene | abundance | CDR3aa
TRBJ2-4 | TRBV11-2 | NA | CASSQGSRSLAKNIQYF
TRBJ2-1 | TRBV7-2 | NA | CASSIYRTPSYNEQFF
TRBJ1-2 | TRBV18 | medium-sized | CASSADGQGRSGYTF
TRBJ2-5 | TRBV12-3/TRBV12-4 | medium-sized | CASSGEGITQYF
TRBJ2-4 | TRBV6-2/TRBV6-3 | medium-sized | CASRPQPNTAKNIQYF
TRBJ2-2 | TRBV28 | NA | CASSLIRLGGAGELFF
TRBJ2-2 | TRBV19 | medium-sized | CASSLGGGSTGELFF
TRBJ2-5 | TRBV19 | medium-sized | CASSINLGTAFSTQYF
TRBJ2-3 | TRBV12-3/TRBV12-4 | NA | CASSRSTGRTDTQYF
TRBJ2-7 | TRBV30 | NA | CAWKGRGYEQYF
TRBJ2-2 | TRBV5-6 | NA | CASSLGLAGGGELFF
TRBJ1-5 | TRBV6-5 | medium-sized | CASSYAGIPSNQPQHF
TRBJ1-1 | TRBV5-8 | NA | CASSMNYGQGTTEAFF
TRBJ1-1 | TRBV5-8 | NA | CASSLGRQGIQNTEAFF
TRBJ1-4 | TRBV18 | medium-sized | CASSPGGNHEKLFF
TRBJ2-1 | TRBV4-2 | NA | CASSPWLRGVSYNEQFF
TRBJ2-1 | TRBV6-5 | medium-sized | CASSHRDEQFF
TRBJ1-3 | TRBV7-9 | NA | CASSSGTQGNTIYF
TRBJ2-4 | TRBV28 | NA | CASTSRGGGKNIQYF
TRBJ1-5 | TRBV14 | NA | CASSQAGAQGNQPQHF
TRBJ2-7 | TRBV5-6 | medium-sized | CASSLSSGGAYEQYF
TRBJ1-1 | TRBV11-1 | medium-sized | CASSLNSGTAFF
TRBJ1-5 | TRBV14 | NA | CASSQEVDQPQHF
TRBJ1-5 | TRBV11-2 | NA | CASSADLYSNQPQHF
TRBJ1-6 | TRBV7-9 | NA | CASSLLGASPLHF
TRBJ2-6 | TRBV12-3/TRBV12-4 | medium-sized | CASTHTGSGANVLTF
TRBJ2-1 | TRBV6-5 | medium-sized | CASRGTQYNEQFF
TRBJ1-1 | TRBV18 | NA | CASSPATGTEAFF
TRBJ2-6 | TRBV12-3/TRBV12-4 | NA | CASSRGWGLGANVLTF
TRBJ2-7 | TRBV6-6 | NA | CASSYRTGRIEQYF
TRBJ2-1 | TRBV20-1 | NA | CSAPPQRGGYNEQFF
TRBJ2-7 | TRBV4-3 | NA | CASSQHARGRDYEQYF
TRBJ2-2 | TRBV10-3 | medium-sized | CAISETSSDTGELFF
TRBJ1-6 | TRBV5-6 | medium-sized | CASSGTTRNSPLHF
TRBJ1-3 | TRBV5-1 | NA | CASSFYGGTSSGNTIYF